The TCR beta chain described here comes from a study of cytomegalovirus exposure and HLA in healthy donors. Background on the study: Most genotyped donors, 81% of roughly 400, had Caucasian-associated genetic ancestry. Study-wide results and limits: TCR beta chains numbering some 160 were designated cytomegalovirus-associated. Being productive about 90% or about 30% of the time was typical of most TCR beta V segments in an earlier analysis.

As regards this clone: As yet, its antigen is unknown.

It was with 60 Vbeta and 13 Jbeta primers that the PCR ran. Clones were sequenced by immunoSEQ multiplex PCR, and TCRdb holds only the in-frame ones, with some missing. Here the sample spans about 100,000 clones, approximately 80% being singletons. V lost 4 bases to trimming and J lost 7 bases; unmatched junction nucleotides: 13. Germline CDR1 SGHTA, CDR2 FQGTGA. This CDR3 comprises 18 residues. The sample consisted of PBMCs. The receptor's source is a male donor in good health and CMV-seronegative. The chain joins TRBV7-3 to TRBJ2-1, with TRBD2 matching over 13 bases. CDR3 coding DNA: TGTGCCAGCAGCTCAAGACTAGCGGGAGGCCATTCGGGGAATGAGCAGTTCTTC. Amino acids: CASSSRLAGGHSGNEQFF.